The T cell receptor (beta chain) under discussion was sequenced for a study of blood T cells in healthy people across ages. Germline values: CDR1 SQVTM, CDR2 ANQGSEA. The CDR3 covers 10 residues. V gave up 1 base and J gave up 8 bases, with 4 bases separating them. This clonotype was seen only once. Being one base from a much bigger clone, this may be a read error. A sample-barcoded 5' primer and a J-beta primer mix were used in a second PCR of about 6 to 11 cycles. A 12-random-nucleotide template-switch adaptor tagged each cDNA molecule. Every sample produced at least 2.5 million CDR3-containing paired-end reads. One entry per CDR3 protein results from TCRdb running MiXCR on the 5' RACE reads. The sample lists about a million distinct CDR3 sequences, 35% to 45% occurring once.

The chain carries TRBV29-1 and TRBJ2-3; D remains unclear. Sequenced: blood. This clonotype was sampled from a man between 18 and 29 years old in good health. The CDR3 is CSVEAGTQYF. CDR3 DNA: TGCAGCGTTGAAGCAGGTACGCAGTATTTT.